The 12 T cell receptor beta chains reported below all come from one sample, sequenced in a study of T cells after yellow fever vaccination. TCRdb re-derived calls from the 5' RACE reads in MiXCR, one entry per CDR3 protein. Of some 600,000 distinct CDR3 sequences in the sample, approximately 13% are singletons; the top ten hold approximately 15%. The sequencing here drew on PBMCs, taken on the day of the yellow fever booster vaccination. These receptors were taken from a man aged 25-40 years who received the YFV17D yellow fever vaccine.

This clonotype was observed a few times. The chain links TRBV27 to TRBJ2-7; D may be TRBD1 or TRBD2 (5 bases each). Germline CDR1 reads MNHEY; CDR2 reads SMNVEV (reference sequence). Trimming cost V 5 bases and J 3 bases, with 20 bases left between them. This CDR3 region has 16 residues. DNA for the CDR3: TGTGCCAGCAGTCTCCTACCCCCGGGACGGGGCTACGAGCAGTACTTC. It encodes CASSLLPPGRGYEQYF.

This clonotype occurred a few times. The chain couples TRBV20-1 to TRBJ2-3, with a weak D call TRBD2 (6 bases). Trimming cost V 4 bases and J 0 bases, with 23 bases left between them. CDR3 length equals 18 residues. Germline loops: CDR1 DFQATT, CDR2 SNEGSKA (reference sequence). The CDR3: CSATNRGDSLGSTDTQYF. CDR3 coding DNA: TGCAGTGCTACCAACAGAGGGGACTCTTTAGGCAGCACAGATACGCAGTATTTT.

V usage is TRBV6-5 and J usage is TRBJ2-1, with D unclear. Between the trimmed V and J ends, which lost 4 bases and 8 bases, there was a span of 15 bases. The CDR3 runs to 14 residues. CDR1 and CDR2 from the germline V gene are MNHEY and SVGAGI. DNA for the CDR3: TGTGCCAGCAGTTGGCGTGGCGGTGTCGATGAGCAGTTCTTC. It yields the protein CASSWRGGVDEQFF.

This clonotype was detected once. The genes are TRBV15 and TRBJ2-7, with D possibly TRBD2 on 6 matching bases. The CDR3 has 11 residues. The germline V gene has CDR1 LNHNV and CDR2 YYDKDF (reference sequence). V lost 9 bases and J lost 3, with 9 bases in between. The chain's CDR3 is CATAGGYEQYF. As DNA, the CDR3 is TGTGCCACGGCCGGGGGCTACGAGCAGTACTTC.

This clonotype was detected a few times. The chain combines TRBV7-2 with TRBJ2-6; no clear D gene. The germline V gene encodes CDR1 SGHTA and CDR2 FQGNSA. V was shortened by 3 bases and J by 6 bases, with 9 bases between the two germline ends. The CDR3 extends over 14 amino acids. CDR3 bases: TGTGCCAGCAGCTTGGACGGGTTGGCCAACGTCCTGACTTTC. It is translated as CASSLDGLANVLTF.

The CDR3 protein is CASSFSTEQYF. CDR3 bases: TGCGCCAGCAGCTTTTCTACCGAGCAGTACTTC. This sequence joins TRBV5-1 and TRBJ2-7, with D unclear. The CDR3 contains 11 residues. Germline CDR1 reads SGHRS; CDR2 reads YFSETQ. Trimming removed 2 bases from V and 6 bases from J, with 6 bases in between.

The rearrangement links TRBV28 to TRBJ2-1; TRBD2 agrees at 8 bases. The CDR3 length is 16 residues. Losses at the gene ends were 7 bases for V and 10 bases for J; bases not matched to a gene: 18. Per germline, CDR1 MDHEN and CDR2 SYDVKM. The CDR3, as DNA: TGTGCCAGCAAACCTCCCGGGGTTAGCGGGGCGGGGGAGCAGTTCTTC. As protein: CASKPPGVSGAGEQFF. The full variable domain, with the rest looked up from reference TRBV28 and TRBJ2-1, is DVKVTQSSRYLVKRTGEKVFLECVQDMDHENMFWYRQDPGLGLRLIYFSYDVKMKEKGDIPEGYSVSREKKERFSLILESASTNQTSMYLCASKPPGVSGAGEQFFGPGTRLTVL.

This clonotype was seen repeatedly, ten times or more. The chain has TRBV5-1 and TRBJ1-2, with TRBD1 identical over 7 bases. CDR3 size: 14 residues. J lost 7 bases, V lost 3 bases, and 9 bases had no gene match. Per the germline V gene, CDR1 is SGHRS and CDR2 is YFSETQ. The CDR3 coding sequence is TGCGCCAGCAGCTCCTCCGGGACAGAAGGTGGCTACACCTTC. It specifies CASSSSGTEGGYTF.

This CDR3 is CSAIEAGANSPLHF. CDR3 DNA sequence: TGCAGTGCTATTGAGGCAGGGGCTAATTCACCCCTCCACTTT. The chain uses TRBV20-1 and TRBJ1-6; maybe TRBD1 (6 bases). V was pared by 4 bases and J by 6 bases, with 13 bases between. Germline CDR1 is DFQATT and CDR2 is SNEGSKA (reference sequence). The CDR3 totals 14 residues.

The rearrangement uses TRBV7-9 and TRBJ1-5; maybe TRBD1 (6 bases). Germline V gene lookup returns CDR1 SEHNR and CDR2 FQNEAQ (reference sequence). Trimming shortened V by 6 bases and J by 5 bases, and 14 bases separated the two germline ends. The CDR3 length is 14 residues. DNA for the CDR3: TGTGCCAGCAGTCTACAGGGTACGGATCAGCCCCAGCATTTT. This codes for CASSLQGTDQPQHF.

This clonotype was counted a few times. The DNA of the CDR3 is TGCGCCAGCAGCTCACACTCCGGGACAGGAGGTAACATTCAGTACTTC. It encodes CASSSHSGTGGNIQYF. The V call is TRBV5-1, the J call TRBJ2-4; the match to TRBD1 covers 8 bases. The CDR3 is made up of 16 amino acids. CDR1 is SGHRS, CDR2 YFSETQ, per germline. Losses at the gene ends were 3 bases for V and 7 bases for J; bases not matched to a gene: 12.

The V call is TRBV6-1, the J call TRBJ2-7; D uncertain. V was clipped by 8 bases and J by 7 bases, with 18 bases between them. The germline V gene has CDR1 MNHNS and CDR2 SASEGT. The CDR3 runs 13 residues. In DNA form, the CDR3 reads TGTGCCAGCGGCACTTACGTAGGTGGGGAGCAGTACTTC. It yields the protein CASGTYVGGEQYF.